This TCR beta chain was identified in a study of blood T cell repertoires in COVID-19. As for the study in general: COVID-19 samples collected from the United States, Italy and Spain covered acute and convalescent phases. PBMCs, B-cell-depleted T cells, or T cells provided the cDNA or gDNA that made up the material.

V lost 3 bases, J lost 8 bases, and 11 bases lay in between. This CDR3 has 13 residues. CDR1 and CDR2 from the germline V gene are SGHRS and YFSETQ. Authors' processing steps: Nucleated cell counts were estimated from reference gene primer amplification. Libraries were prepared by immunoSEQ multiplex PCR; TCRdb keeps only in-frame clonotypes and omits some of them. The DNA was the basis for D and trimming; V, J and clone size are from that table. The table records more than 200,000 clones, approximately 80% of them present only once. The sample comprised peripheral blood. This chain links TRBV5-1 with TRBJ2-2, with D perhaps matching TRBD2 (6 bases). The receptor comes from a woman aged 40 to 55 who had recovered from COVID-19. The CDR3 DNA is TGCGCCAGCAGCTCCCAGGAGGGTGGGGAGCTGTTTTTT. Translated, it gives CASSSQEGGELFF.